The clone carrying this T cell receptor (beta chain) has just one count. Researchers placed some 200,000 CFSE-labeled responder cells in culture with some 200,000 irradiated, violet-dye-labeled stimulator cells. Post-reaction, proliferating CD3+CD4+ and CD3+CD8+ responders (CFSE-low) were sorted. The protocol was immunoSEQ multiplex PCR, while the TCRdb copy is restricted to in-frame clones and leaves out a portion. The table lists 17,000 or so clones, less than 50% of them singletons. This sample was included in a study of graft-versus-host responses after intestinal transplantation. Overall study: All recipients were given anti-thymocyte globulin induction, and tacrolimus and steroids were then administered for roughly 3 years.

Germline values: CDR1 MGHRA, CDR2 YSYEKL. The CDR3 consists of 16 residues. J was trimmed by 2 bases and V by 5 bases; bases with no gene match: 7. Study observations and caveats: Early post-transplant HvG declines showed an association with peak circulating GvH clone levels. The recipient marrow held GvH clones, and some of them showed up first in ileum or blood.

J is TRBJ1-4 and V is TRBV4-1; TRBD1 matches at 8 bases. The starting material was alloreactive CD8+ T cells from a mixed lymphocyte reaction culture, obtained before intestinal transplant. Stated subset: CFSE-low proliferating T cells sorted from roughly 6-day pre-transplant mixed lymphocyte reaction (GvH or HvG direction). This receptor was identified in a human patient who received an intestinal transplant. The CDR3 DNA is TGCGCCAGCAGCTACCTCTACAGGGGGACTAATGAAAAACTGTTTTTT. It specifies CASSYLYRGTNEKLFF.